This TCR beta chain was sequenced in a study of blood T cell repertoires in COVID-19. Study-wide background: Sources were T cells, B-cell-depleted T cells, or PBMCs; the material itself was cDNA or gDNA.

The CDR3 is made up of 19 amino acids. With V trimmed by 1 base and J by 8 bases, 14 bases remained unmatched. Germline V gene sequence: CDR1 SGHTA, CDR2 FQGNSA. Researchers sorted participants into cohorts using their self-reported clinical history. The method was immunoSEQ multiplex PCR; TCRdb's version includes in-frame clones alone and lacks a portion of them. The table has 350,000 or so clones, about 86% seen once; the top ten hold about 4.2%. Sequenced: PBMCs or T cells enriched from blood (not recorded which). This TCR came from a woman between 35 and 50 years old with acute COVID-19. The chain is built from TRBV7-2 and TRBJ2-7; 16 bases agree with TRBD2. CDR3 region: CASSLVGTSGGARGAKQYF. For the CDR3, the DNA is TGTGCCAGCAGCTTAGTGGGGACTAGCGGGGGGGCCCGGGGAGCGAAGCAGTACTTC.